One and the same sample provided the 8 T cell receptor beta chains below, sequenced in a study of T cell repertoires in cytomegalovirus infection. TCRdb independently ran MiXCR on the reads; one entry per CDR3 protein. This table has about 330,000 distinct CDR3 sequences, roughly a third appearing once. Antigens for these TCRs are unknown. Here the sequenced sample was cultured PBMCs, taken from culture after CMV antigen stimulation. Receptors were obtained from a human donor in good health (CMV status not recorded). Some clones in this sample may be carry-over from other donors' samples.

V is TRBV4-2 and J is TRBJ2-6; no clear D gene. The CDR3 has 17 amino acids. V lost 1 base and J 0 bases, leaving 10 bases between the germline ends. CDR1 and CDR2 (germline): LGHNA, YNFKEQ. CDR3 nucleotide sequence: TGTGCCAGCAGCCAAGTGGTCAGTCACTCTGGGGCCAACGTCCTGACTTTC. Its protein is CASSQVVSHSGANVLTF.

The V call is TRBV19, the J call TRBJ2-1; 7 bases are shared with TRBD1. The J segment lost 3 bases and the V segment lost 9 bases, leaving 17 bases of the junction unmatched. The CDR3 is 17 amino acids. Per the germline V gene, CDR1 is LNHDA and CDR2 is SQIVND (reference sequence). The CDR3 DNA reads TGTGCCAGCCCGACAGGGAAGTTTAGTGCTGGCTACAATGAGCAGTTCTTC. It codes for CASPTGKFSAGYNEQFF. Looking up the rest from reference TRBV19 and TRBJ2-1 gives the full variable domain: DGGITQSPKYLFRKEGQNVTLSCEQNLNHDAMYWYRQDPGQGLRLIYYSQIVNDFQKGDIAEGYSVSREKKESFPLTVTSAQKNPTAFYLCASPTGKFSAGYNEQFFGPGTRLTVL.

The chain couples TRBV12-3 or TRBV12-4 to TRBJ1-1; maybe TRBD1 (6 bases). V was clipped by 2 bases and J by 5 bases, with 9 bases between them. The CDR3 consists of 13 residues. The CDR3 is CASSLTGRTEAFF. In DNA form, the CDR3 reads TGTGCCAGCAGTTTAACAGGGAGAACTGAAGCTTTCTTT.

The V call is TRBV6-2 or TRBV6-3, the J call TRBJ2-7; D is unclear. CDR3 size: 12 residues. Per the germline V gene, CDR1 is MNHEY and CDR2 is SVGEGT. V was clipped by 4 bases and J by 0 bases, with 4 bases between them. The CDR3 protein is CASSWGSYEQYV. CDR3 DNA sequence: TGTGCCAGCAGTTGGGGCTCCTACGAGCAGTACGTC.

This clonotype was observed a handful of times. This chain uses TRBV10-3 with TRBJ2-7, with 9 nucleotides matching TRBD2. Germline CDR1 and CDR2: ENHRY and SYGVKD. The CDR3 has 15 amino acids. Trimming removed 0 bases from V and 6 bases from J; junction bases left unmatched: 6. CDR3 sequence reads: CAISESGTSIAEQYF. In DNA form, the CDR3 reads TGTGCCATCAGTGAGTCTGGGACTAGCATCGCCGAGCAGTACTTC.

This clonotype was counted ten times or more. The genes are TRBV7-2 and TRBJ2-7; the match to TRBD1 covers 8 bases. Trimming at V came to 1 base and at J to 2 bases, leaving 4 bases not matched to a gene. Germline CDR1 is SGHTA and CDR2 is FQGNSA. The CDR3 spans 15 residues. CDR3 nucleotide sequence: TGTGCCAGCAGCTTAGGGACAGGGAAAACCTACGAGCAGTACTTC. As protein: CASSLGTGKTYEQYF.

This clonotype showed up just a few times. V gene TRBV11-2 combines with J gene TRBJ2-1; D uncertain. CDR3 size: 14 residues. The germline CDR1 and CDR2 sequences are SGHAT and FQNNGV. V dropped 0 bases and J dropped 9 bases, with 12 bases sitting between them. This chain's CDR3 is CASSLERGVGEQFF. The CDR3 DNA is TGTGCCAGCAGCTTAGAGCGCGGAGTTGGTGAGCAGTTCTTC.

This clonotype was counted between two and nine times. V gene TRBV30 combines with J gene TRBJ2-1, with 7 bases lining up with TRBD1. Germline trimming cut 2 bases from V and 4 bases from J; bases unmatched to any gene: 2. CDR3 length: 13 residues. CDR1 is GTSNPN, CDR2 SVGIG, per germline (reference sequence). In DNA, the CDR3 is TGTGCCTGGAGTAAGGACAGGTACAATGAGCAGTTCTTC. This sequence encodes CAWSKDRYNEQFF. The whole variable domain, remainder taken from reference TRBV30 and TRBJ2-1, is SQTIHQWPATLVQPVGSPLSLECTVEGTSNPNLYWYRQAAGRGLQLLFYSVGIGQISSEVPQNLSASRPQDRQFILSSKKLLLSDSGFYLCAWSKDRYNEQFFGPGTRLTVL.